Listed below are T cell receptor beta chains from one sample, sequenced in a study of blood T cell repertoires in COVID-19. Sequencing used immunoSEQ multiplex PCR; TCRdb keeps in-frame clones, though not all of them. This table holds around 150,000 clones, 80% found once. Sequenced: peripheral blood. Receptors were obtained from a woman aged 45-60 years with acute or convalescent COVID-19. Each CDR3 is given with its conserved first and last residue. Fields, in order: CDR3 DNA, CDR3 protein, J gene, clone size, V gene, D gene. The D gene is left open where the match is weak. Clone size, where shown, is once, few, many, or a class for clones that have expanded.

TGTGCCAGCAGTGAAGGGTGGGGGAGGTACGAGCAGTACTTC	CASSEGWGRYEQYF	TRBJ2-7	-	TRBV6-1	-
TGTGCCAGCATGCGGGACAGGTCGAACACTGAAGCTTTCTTT	CASMRDRSNTEAFF	TRBJ1-1	-	TRBV27	TRBD1
TGTGCCAGCAGCCAAGAGGTGCGGGGGGTGATCAATGAGCAGTTCTTC	CASSQEVRGVINEQFF	TRBJ2-1	-	TRBV4-2	TRBD2
TGTGCCAGCAGCCAAGATCTCCGGACAGGGGGCTACACCTTC	CASSQDLRTGGYTF	TRBJ1-2	-	TRBV3-1/TRBV3-2	TRBD1
TGTGCCAGCAGCGCCTTGGAGCGGTCGGTTGAGCAGTTCTTC	CASSALERSVEQFF	TRBJ2-1	few	TRBV7-2	-
TGTGCCAGCAGCCAAGGATCTCGGGTGAACTATGGCTACACCTTC	CASSQGSRVNYGYTF	TRBJ1-2	-	TRBV3-1/TRBV3-2	-
TGTGCCAGCAGTTTCAACAGGGGAAATGAGCAGTTCTTC	CASSFNRGNEQFF	TRBJ2-1	few	TRBV12-3/TRBV12-4	TRBD1
TGTGCCAGTAGTGCCGGAGGTGTCAACTATGGCTACACCTTC	CASSAGGVNYGYTF	TRBJ1-2	once	TRBV19	-
TGTGCCAGCAGCCAAGGTAGGAACACTGAAGCTTTCTTT	CASSQGRNTEAFF	TRBJ1-1	-	TRBV3-1/TRBV3-2	-
TGTGCCAGCAGCTTGATTGCGGCGACTGGAAACACCATATATTTT	CASSLIAATGNTIYF	TRBJ1-3	once	TRBV5-6	-
TGTGCCAGCAGTTTACGGCCGGAGTCGGGCTACACCTTC	CASSLRPESGYTF	TRBJ1-2	-	TRBV27	-
TGTGCCAGCAGCAAATTCCGGGACAGATCCTACGAGCAGTACTTC	CASSKFRDRSYEQYF	TRBJ2-7	-	TRBV7-2	TRBD1
TGTGCCAGCATCCTAGGGGGGGGTGGAAACACTGAAGCTTTCTTT	CASILGGGGNTEAFF	TRBJ1-1	-	TRBV7-2	-
TGTGCCAGCAGCGATTCGCTTAGAGGCTACACCTTC	CASSDSLRGYTF	TRBJ1-2	-	TRBV6-2/TRBV6-3	-
TGCAGCGTTGTCAGGGGGTCGGACGAGCAGTACTTC	CSVVRGSDEQYF	TRBJ2-7	-	TRBV29-1	TRBD1
TGTGCCAGCACCCCTTCCGCGGGGGTTCTTGGAGGCACTGAAGCTTTCTTT	CASTPSAGVLGGTEAFF	TRBJ1-1	few	TRBV7-6	-
TGTGCCAGCAGCTTTAGCGGGGACAGATTTAAACCTGAAAAACTGTTTTTT	CASSFSGDRFKPEKLFF	TRBJ1-4	-	TRBV21-1	-
TGTGCCAGCAGTTCCGAGAACAGGGTCGGGGCGGAGGAAGCTTTCTTT	CASSSENRVGAEEAFF	TRBJ1-1	-	TRBV6-2/TRBV6-3	-
TGTGCCAGCTCACCAAAGGGGGCAGATCGAATCGGTCAGCCCCAGCATTTT	CASSPKGADRIGQPQHF	TRBJ1-5	-	TRBV18	TRBD1
TGTGCCAGCAGCGTAGACGGGGGGCGTGGCTACACCTTC	CASSVDGGRGYTF	TRBJ1-2	once	TRBV9	-
TGTGCCAGCTCACCAGCGCGGGATACCGGGGAGCTGTTTTTT	CASSPARDTGELFF	TRBJ2-2	-	TRBV18	-
TGTGCCAGCAGCTCCGGACAGACCTACGAGCAGTACTTC	CASSSGQTYEQYF	TRBJ2-7	-	TRBV28	-
TGTGCCAGCTCACCACCGAATTCTTACGGACAGGGGGGATATGGCTACACCTTC	CASSPPNSYGQGGYGYTF	TRBJ1-2	few	TRBV18	TRBD1
TGTGCCAGCAGTGAAGCACGTTCATTCCCAGGCACGGACTATGGCTACACCTTC	CASSEARSFPGTDYGYTF	TRBJ1-2	-	TRBV6-1	-
TGTGCCAGCAGTTGGACAGGCCTGGAGACCCAGTACTTC	CASSWTGLETQYF	TRBJ2-5	-	TRBV6-5	TRBD1
TGTGCCAGCAGCTTTAGGAGCGGGGGTAACAATGAGCAGTTCTTC	CASSFRSGGNNEQFF	TRBJ2-1	-	TRBV7-3	TRBD2
TGTGCCAGCAGAGAAGGGACTAGCGGGGAGGGTGATACGCAGTATTTT	CASREGTSGEGDTQYF	TRBJ2-3	-	TRBV2	TRBD2
TGTGCCAGCAGCCCAGTCTCCGGGACTAGCGGGGGCAATGAGCAGTTCTTC	CASSPVSGTSGGNEQFF	TRBJ2-1	-	TRBV7-3	TRBD2
TGTGCCAGCAGTTACTCGTTCCTCCTCCGGAACACTGAAGCTTTCTTT	CASSYSFLLRNTEAFF	TRBJ1-1	once	TRBV6-5	-
TGTGCCAGCAGCTCTCCAAGGGGGGGCACTGAAGCTTTCTTT	CASSSPRGGTEAFF	TRBJ1-1	-	TRBV6-2/TRBV6-3	-
TGTGCCAGCAGCAACGGACTAGCGGGGGGGCTTGGAATTGAATGGGCCCAGTACTTC	CASSNGLAGGLGIEWAQYF	TRBJ2-5	-	TRBV5-4	TRBD2
TGCGCCAGCAGTGATTATCCGGGGGGAGATATCGGGGAGCTGTTTTTT	CASSDYPGGDIGELFF	TRBJ2-2	-	TRBV5-1	TRBD2
TGTGCCAGCAGTTCCCAAACAGGGGGCACTCAGCCCCAGCATTTT	CASSSQTGGTQPQHF	TRBJ1-5	-	TRBV6-5	TRBD1
TGTGCCAGCAGCGCGAGAGACACTGAAGCTTTCTTT	CASSARDTEAFF	TRBJ1-1	-	TRBV9	-
TGCGCCAGCAGTCGAGGGAGCGAAAATCAGCCCCAGCATTTT	CASSRGSENQPQHF	TRBJ1-5	-	TRBV5-1	-
TGTGCCAGCAGCTTGGTGTTACAGGGTGAGGGCGTCAATCAGCCCCAGCATTTT	CASSLVLQGEGVNQPQHF	TRBJ1-5	-	TRBV5-8	-
TGTGCCAGCAGCCTATATGCCAAAAACATTCAGTACTTC	CASSLYAKNIQYF	TRBJ2-4	few	TRBV5-8	-
TGTGCCAGCAGTTTCAATTTCCGGGGGGGTGTCACCGGGGAGCTGTTTTTT	CASSFNFRGGVTGELFF	TRBJ2-2	few	TRBV27	TRBD2
TGTGCCAGCAGCTTAAGCCGCGGGACAGGGGGCGCTGGTAAAAAACTGTTTTTT	CASSLSRGTGGAGKKLFF	TRBJ1-4	-	TRBV7-2	TRBD1
TGTGCCAGTATGGGTAAGCGGGGGGTCGGAAATGAGCAGTTCTTC	CASMGKRGVGNEQFF	TRBJ2-1	-	TRBV19	TRBD2
TGTGCCAGCAGCTTAGTGGTGGTGGGGGCCGATGAGCAGTTCTTC	CASSLVVVGADEQFF	TRBJ2-1	-	TRBV7-9	-
TGCAGCGTTCCCCCCGCAGGATCAAACGGCTACACCTTC	CSVPPAGSNGYTF	TRBJ1-2	once	TRBV29-1	-
TGTGCCAGCAGCCAAGTGGCGTGGGCAGGAAATGAAAAACTGTTTTTT	CASSQVAWAGNEKLFF	TRBJ1-4	-	TRBV4-2	-
TGTGCCAGCAGTGCCGGGACAGGGCCCGATCAGCCCCAGCATTTT	CASSAGTGPDQPQHF	TRBJ1-5	few	TRBV27	TRBD1
TGTGCCAGCAGTTATCATCCCCAGGGTAACACTGAAGCTTTCTTT	CASSYHPQGNTEAFF	TRBJ1-1	-	TRBV6-2/TRBV6-3	-